A single sample gave rise to the 2 T cell receptor beta chains below, sequenced in a study of shared clonotypes between healthy human individuals. The naive CD8 population came from CD45RO-negative cells selected for CCR7, without terminally differentiated effector memory CD45RA+ cells. Assay: immunoSEQ multiplex PCR; the TCRdb copy retains only in-frame clones and omits some. The table shows 750,000 to 1,000,000 clones, with about 91% occurring only once. Sequences were obtained from naive CD8+ T cells sorted from blood. These receptors originate from a man aged 25 to 40 in good health.

The CDR3 DNA is TGTGCCAGCAGCACAATGTCGGAGAACTACGAGCAGTACTTC. This encodes CASSTMSENYEQYF. The chain joins TRBV5-6 to TRBJ2-7; D gene uncertain. The length of the CDR3 is 14 residues. CDR1 is SGHDT, CDR2 YYEEEE, per germline. V gave up 4 bases and J gave up 3 bases, with 14 bases separating them.

The V call is TRBV15, the J call TRBJ2-7, with 8 bases identical to TRBD1. Looked up from germline, CDR1 is LNHNV and CDR2 is YYDKDF (reference sequence). Trimming took 3 bases from V and 0 from J; bases not matched to a gene: 1. The CDR3 loop spans 14 amino acids. The CDR3 loop is CATSSGTGSYEQYF. The CDR3 DNA sequence: TGTGCCACCAGCAGCGGGACAGGCTCCTACGAGCAGTACTTC.